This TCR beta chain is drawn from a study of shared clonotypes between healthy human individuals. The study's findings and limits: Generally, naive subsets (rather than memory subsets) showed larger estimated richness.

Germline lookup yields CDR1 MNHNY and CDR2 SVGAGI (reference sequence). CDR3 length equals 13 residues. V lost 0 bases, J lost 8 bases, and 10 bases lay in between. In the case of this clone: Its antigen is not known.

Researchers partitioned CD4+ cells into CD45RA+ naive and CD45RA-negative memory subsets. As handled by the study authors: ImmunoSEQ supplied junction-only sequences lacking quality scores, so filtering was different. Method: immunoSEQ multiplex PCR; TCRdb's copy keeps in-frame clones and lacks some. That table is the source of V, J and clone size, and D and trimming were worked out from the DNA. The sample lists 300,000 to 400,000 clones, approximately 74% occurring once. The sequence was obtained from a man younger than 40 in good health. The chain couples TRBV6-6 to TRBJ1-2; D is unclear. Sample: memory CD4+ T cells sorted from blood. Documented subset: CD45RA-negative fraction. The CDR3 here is CASSYSNQAGYTF. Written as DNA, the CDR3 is TGTGCCAGCAGTTACTCGAATCAAGCCGGCTACACCTTC.